A single sample is the source of the 26 T cell receptor beta chains below, sequenced in a study of T cells in Graves' hyperthyroidism and ophthalmopathy. Amplified TCR beta CDR3 regions derived from RNA transcripts. During a first-round RT-PCR of the TCR CDR3, the HTBI primer set was used. TCRdb re-derived calls from the multiplex PCR reads in MiXCR, one entry per CDR3 protein. The sample comprises a few hundred thousand distinct CDR3 sequences, about an eighth of which are singletons, and less than 20% rests with the top ten. Specimen: blood. All receptors derive from a woman aged 18-29 years with Graves' hyperthyroidism.

This clonotype has at least ten counts. V usage is TRBV12-3 or TRBV12-4 and J usage is TRBJ2-1; 7 positions match TRBD2. J gave up 10 bases and V 3 bases, and 6 bases lay outside the gene matches. The CDR3 length is 13 residues. The CDR3 loop reads CASSFGGTTEQFF. DNA for the CDR3: TGTGCCAGCAGTTTTGGCGGGACTACGGAGCAGTTCTTC.

Points on this clonotype: This may arise from a read error, as a much more abundant clone is one base away. CDR3: CATSDLKRNTGEPFF. For the CDR3, the DNA is TGTGCCACCAGTGATCTAAAGCGGAACACCGGGGAGCCGTTTTTT. The chain employs TRBV24-1 and TRBJ2-2, with D tentatively TRBD2 (5 bases). The CDR3 extends over 15 amino acids. The germline gives CDR1 KGHDR, CDR2 SFDVKD.

This clonotype was seen ten or more times. The chain uses TRBV20-1 and TRBJ2-1; maybe TRBD1 (5 bases). The CDR3 sequence is 15 residues long. CDR1 and CDR2 from the germline V gene are DFQATT and SNEGSKA (reference sequence). The V and J ends lost 2 bases and 6 bases respectively, with 17 bases between them. CDR3 sequence (DNA): TGCAGTGCTAGAAGAATCCCCCAGGGTACCAATGAGCAGTTCTTC. Translated: CSARRIPQGTNEQFF.

This clonotype was counted many times. The chain employs TRBV3-1 and TRBJ2-2; D unresolved. The CDR3 extends over 12 amino acids. V was cut by 3 bases and J by 6 bases, with 5 bases left in between. Germline assignment: CDR1 LGHDT and CDR2 YNNKEL (reference sequence). The DNA for the CDR3 is TGTGCCAGCAGCCATTCCGCCGGGGAGCTGTTTTTT. This gives the protein CASSHSAGELFF.

This clonotype was seen more than once but under ten times. The CDR3 region has the DNA TGCAGCGTCACGAAGGGGGGCACTGAAGCTTTCTTT. Residues: CSVTKGGTEAFF. The chain recombines TRBV29-1 with TRBJ1-1; possible D gene TRBD1, 6 bases. The V and J ends lost 6 bases and 4 bases respectively, with 12 bases between them. The V gene's germline CDR1 is SQVTM and CDR2 ANQGSEA. This CDR3 is built from 12 residues.

This clonotype was counted ten times or more. J is TRBJ2-7 and V is TRBV27; D is possibly TRBD2 (6 bases). This CDR3 is built from 13 residues. In germline, CDR1 is MNHEY, CDR2 SMNVEV (reference sequence). V lost 4 bases and J 5 bases, leaving 12 bases between the germline ends. The CDR3 DNA is TGTGCCAGCAGTTCTCGGGGGAGCCACGAGCAGTACGTC. It specifies CASSSRGSHEQYV.

This clonotype has only a few counts. V gene TRBV24-1 combines with J gene TRBJ2-1; 9 bases map to TRBD2. The length of the CDR3 is 13 residues. With 10 bases clipped from V and 2 bases from J, the junction kept 2 bases outside the gene matches. Germline assignment: CDR1 KGHDR and CDR2 SFDVKD. The CDR3 spells CATGLAAYNEQFF. CDR3 in DNA: TGTGCCACGGGACTAGCAGCCTACAATGAGCAGTTCTTC.

The V and J genes are TRBV11-3 and TRBJ2-5; D call uncertain. The CDR3 extends over 15 amino acids. Trimming removed 2 bases at V and 2 bases at J, with 12 bases between. Germline V CDR1 and CDR2: SGHNT, YENEEA. This CDR3 is CASSLNGPAQETQYF. CDR3 DNA: TGTGCCAGCAGCTTAAATGGGCCGGCACAAGAGACCCAGTACTTC. The full variable domain, rest sourced from reference TRBV11-3 and TRBJ2-5, is EAGVVQSPRYKIIEKKQPVAFWCNPISGHNTLYWYLQNLGQGPELLIRYENEEAVDDSQLPKDRFSAERLKGVDSTLKIQPAELGDSAVYLCASSLNGPAQETQYFGPGTRLLVL.

The V gene is TRBV6-1, the J gene TRBJ1-1; D is unclear. There are 11 residues in the CDR3. In germline, CDR1 is MNHNS, CDR2 SASEGT. Trimming took off 8 bases at V and 4 bases at J, with 8 bases between the two ends. This CDR3 reads CASPRRTEAFF. The CDR3 DNA sequence: TGTGCCAGCCCCAGACGCACTGAAGCTTTCTTT.

In its sample, this clonotype was seen many times. This chain connects TRBV20-1 to TRBJ2-7; D may match TRBD1 or TRBD2 (5 bases each). Looked up from germline, CDR1 is DFQATT and CDR2 is SNEGSKA (reference sequence). The CDR3 length is 15 residues. The V and J ends lost 4 bases and 0 bases respectively, with 16 bases between them. CDR3 region: CSATPGTLSSYEQYF. DNA of the CDR3: TGCAGTGCTACCCCCGGGACCCTGAGCTCCTACGAGCAGTACTTC.

This clonotype has at least ten counts. V and J are TRBV24-1 and TRBJ2-7; 10 nucleotides line up with TRBD2. The germline V gene encodes CDR1 KGHDR and CDR2 SFDVKD. CDR3 size: 16 residues. Unmatched junction bases numbered 7, after V lost 3 bases and J lost 3 bases. In nucleotides, the CDR3 is TGTGCCACCAGTGATGCGATAGCGGGAGGTTTCTACGAGCAGTACTTC. Amino acids: CATSDAIAGGFYEQYF.

J is TRBJ1-3 and V is TRBV6-1; TRBD1 is a possible D gene (5 bases). With 6 bases removed from V and 0 bases from J, the gap between germline ends came to 9 bases. Germline V gene sequence: CDR1 MNHNS, CDR2 SASEGT. This CDR3 contains 14 residues. Here the CDR3 reads CASRSGGSGNTIYF. The CDR3 bases are TGTGCCAGCAGATCGGGGGGCTCTGGAAACACCATATATTTT.

This clonotype has ten or more counts. The chain carries TRBV7-8 and TRBJ2-1, with D tentatively TRBD1 (6 bases). From germline, CDR1 is SGHVS and CDR2 FQNEAQ. Trimming removed 3 bases from V and 4 bases from J, with 25 bases in between. The CDR3 length is 19 residues. As DNA, the CDR3 is TGTGCCAGCAGCTTTGGGGGCAAAGGGCGGGCGGGCCTTTACAATGAGCAGTTCTTC. This gives the protein CASSFGGKGRAGLYNEQFF.

The sample holds a few counts of this clonotype. CDR3 loop: CASSLPRSSGQETQYF. CDR3 DNA: TGTGCCAGCAGCTTGCCGCGGTCTAGCGGACAAGAGACCCAGTACTTC. The chain carries TRBV7-7 and TRBJ2-5; 7 bases are a match to TRBD2. J lost 2 bases, V lost 3 bases, and 9 bases had no gene match. The germline V gene has CDR1 SSHAT and CDR2 FNYEAQ (reference sequence). The length of the CDR3 is 16 residues.

This clonotype was seen ten or more times. The chain couples TRBV13 to TRBJ1-2; 10 positions agree with TRBD1. Germline V gene lookup returns CDR1 PRHDT and CDR2 FYEKMQ (reference sequence). The CDR3 consists of 17 residues. V trimming: 1 base; J trimming: 4 bases; junction bases outside the gene matches: 9. This CDR3 is CASSLVEGTGAPYGYTF. As DNA, the CDR3 is TGTGCCAGCAGCTTAGTCGAGGGGACAGGGGCGCCCTATGGCTACACCTTC.

Ten or more counts support this clonotype. The gene calls are TRBV12-3 or TRBV12-4 and TRBJ2-3; 7 nucleotides agree with TRBD1. Unmatched junction bases numbered 8, after V lost 6 bases and J lost 2 bases. The CDR3 is 15 residues long. The DNA of the CDR3 is TGTGCCAGCAGCCCTACAGGGGCTTTCACAGATACGCAGTATTTT. It specifies CASSPTGAFTDTQYF.

Comment on this clonotype: It may be a read error: a sequence one base away is much more abundant. The V gene is TRBV30, the J gene TRBJ2-1; 9 nucleotides line up with TRBD2. CDR1 is GTSNPN and CDR2 is SVGIG in the germline V gene (reference sequence). The CDR3 is made up of 15 amino acids. The CDR3 here is CTWTRQEREADEQFF. The CDR3 DNA is TGTACCTGGACCCGGCAGGAGCGGGAGGCTGATGAGCAGTTCTTC.

This clonotype was counted at least ten times. This chain connects TRBV24-1 to TRBJ1-4; perhaps TRBD1 as D (5 bases). CDR1 KGHDR and CDR2 SFDVKD come from the germline V gene. The CDR3 contains 13 residues. V lost 12 bases, J lost 7 bases, and 17 bases lay in between. CDR3 sequence (DNA): TGTGCCTGCCGACAGTCTAGTCCTGAAAAACTGTTTTTT. Translation: CACRQSSPEKLFF.

The sample holds a few counts of this clonotype. The V gene is TRBV5-6, the J gene TRBJ2-1, with D perhaps matching TRBD2 (5 bases). Germline V lookup: CDR1 SGHDT, CDR2 YYEEEE. This CDR3 comprises 14 residues. V was cut by 3 bases and J by 1 base, with 8 bases left in between. CDR3 amino acids: CASSSGFSYNEQFF. CDR3 sequence (DNA): TGTGCCAGCAGCTCGGGGTTTTCCTACAATGAGCAGTTCTTC.

In its sample, this clonotype was seen many times. The chain joins TRBV30 to TRBJ2-1; the D is unclear. The V end was cut by 0 bases, the J end by 2 bases, with 8 bases between. CDR3 length: 14 amino acids. Germline values: CDR1 GTSNPN, CDR2 SVGIG (reference sequence). The DNA for the CDR3 is TGTGCCTGGAGTGTACTGGCGACCTACAATGAGCAGTTCTTC. Protein product: CAWSVLATYNEQFF.

This clonotype occurred many times. The chain carries TRBV11-2 and TRBJ2-1; 7 positions agree with TRBD2. CDR3 length: 18 residues. Germline trimming cut 3 bases from V and 0 bases from J; bases unmatched to any gene: 11. Germline V lookup: CDR1 SGHAT, CDR2 FQNNGV. CDR3 sequence: CASSLAARRGSSYNEQFF. As DNA, the CDR3 is TGTGCCAGCAGCTTGGCGGCCAGACGCGGGAGCTCCTACAATGAGCAGTTCTTC.

This clonotype has only a few counts. This chain links TRBV20-1 with TRBJ1-1; D gene ambiguous. The CDR3 covers 13 residues. Per the germline V gene, CDR1 is DFQATT and CDR2 is SNEGSKA (reference sequence). Trimming stripped 4 bases from V and 5 bases from J, with 14 bases between. The CDR3 DNA follows: TGCAGTGCTATTCAGGTTGGAAGGACTGAAGCTTTCTTT. This codes for CSAIQVGRTEAFF.

Here the CDR3 reads CSGTRGYNEQFF. The DNA for the CDR3 is TGCAGCGGTACTCGCGGATACAATGAGCAGTTCTTC. This rearrangement joins TRBV29-1 to TRBJ2-1; unclear D gene. CDR3 length: 12 amino acids. Trimming removed 7 bases at V and 4 bases at J, with 11 bases between. Germline values: CDR1 SQVTM, CDR2 ANQGSEA.

V and J are TRBV4-1 and TRBJ2-7, with no clear D. Per the germline V gene, CDR1 is MGHRA and CDR2 is YSYEKL. The germline V and J ends were trimmed by 1 base and 3 bases, with 7 bases remaining between them. The CDR3 sequence is 13 residues long. In DNA form, the CDR3 reads TGCGCCAGCAGCCAAGGTCAGAACTACGAGCAGTACTTC. The encoded protein is CASSQGQNYEQYF.

This clonotype was recorded a few times. This chain joins TRBV14 and TRBJ1-1; D not certain. The germline V and J ends were trimmed by 4 bases and 3 bases, with 9 bases remaining between them. Germline V gene data show CDR1 as SGHDN and CDR2 as FVKESK. CDR3 length: 13 residues. The CDR3, as DNA: TGTGCCAGCAGCCCCTTGTTAGACACTGAAGCTTTCTTT. Protein: CASSPLLDTEAFF.

The V gene is TRBV20-1, the J gene TRBJ2-3, with 15 positions matching TRBD2. Losses at the gene ends were 6 bases for V and 4 bases for J; bases not matched to a gene: 5. This CDR3 region has 15 residues. Germline-derived CDR1 and CDR2 are DFQATT and SNEGSKA (reference sequence). CDR3 sequence: CSATGLAGGADTQYF. The CDR3 region has the DNA TGCAGTGCAACGGGACTAGCGGGAGGCGCAGATACGCAGTATTTT.